Sequencing of this TCR beta chain was carried out in a study of cytomegalovirus exposure and HLA in healthy donors (dated by TCRdb to about 2017). Concerning the study at large: In an earlier analysis of some 610 of the donors, around 290 Gb of sequence data and 117 million unique TCR beta sequences from roughly 200 million T cells were reported. Roughly 320 gigabases of sequencing data and approximately 91 million unique TCR sequences made up an early release that covered some 640 HLA-typed donors. Among the approximately 420 genotyped donors, approximately 76% belonged to the genetic ancestry cluster associated with self-reported Caucasian donors. The aim of the study was to test whether cataloging public T cell receptors could identify signatures of past pathogen exposure. The study profiled the T cell repertoires of hundreds of subjects by immunosequencing and related them to cytomegalovirus serostatus. In addition to the first cohort of 650 to 750 subjects, a separate validation cohort of under 150 different subjects was used. To predict cytomegalovirus infection status, the study combined high-throughput TCR immunosequencing, statistical association of individual TCRs with disease status, and machine learning. A later analysis re-examined previously published TCR beta repertoires from just over 650 donors and added high-resolution HLA genotyping to investigate patterns of TCR occurrence. In the later analysis, no new phenotypic data were used to find candidate immune exposures; instead, reliance was placed on TCR beta sequences and their occurrence across donors. An earlier analysis of nearly 600 of the donors applied high-throughput TCR beta sequencing to assess whether each TCR beta V gene segment acted as functional or pseudogenic. Donor age, sex, ethnicity and CMV serostatus were compiled together with the repertoire data. In a later genetic analysis, genome-wide SNP genotypes for about 55% of the roughly 670 donors were used, and that subset was treated as a discovery cohort. Every repertoire in the discovery cohort had been generated on one and the same sequencing platform. Class I and class II HLA loci were covered by the typing at four-digit resolution. The number of typed donors differed by locus: roughly 620-630 for A, B, C, DRB1 and DQB1; 522 for DQA1; 600 to 610 for DPA1; and roughly 470 for DPB1. Because of strong linkage in the cohort, roughly five DR-DQ haplotypes were treated as single units for association and clustering. On average, around 240,000 unique TCR beta nucleotide sequences were sequenced per donor among more than 350 genotyped donors of the cohort, with 15% to 20% of those sequences being non-productive. Here is what the overall study found, with its caveats: According to a later genetic analysis, donors in an Asian-associated ancestry cluster had fewer N-insertions in productive TCRs than the approximately 650-donor mean. A later analysis associated 17,000 or so TCR beta sequences with specific HLA alleles at a false discovery rate of 0.05. The study listed 164 TCR beta chains as associated with cytomegalovirus. A further reported finding was that TCR beta sequences accurately predicted the HLA-A and HLA-B alleles for most subjects in the first cohort. The earlier analysis of about 600 of the donors excluded 15 to 20 rarely observed V segments, including chromosome 9 orphons, because counts were too low. A later genetic analysis associated a missense DCLRE1C variant with V-gene and J-gene trimming of TCR beta chains, and an independent cohort replicated the association. Linkage disequilibrium might explain the correlated functional status among segregating V segments, but an unknown experimental factor could not be excluded. The presence/absence analyses assumed that sequencing depth was roughly uniform across donors, and that assumption may not be true. According to a later analysis, parvovirus B19, influenza, CMV and Epstein-Barr virus appeared linked to several top co-occurrence clusters. It was suggested by the authors that the approach could potentially be generalized to other disease states and immunological phenotypes. In a later analysis, most CMV-associated TCR beta chains were found to appear HLA-restricted, with HLA associations seemingly driven largely by CMV exposure. According to a later analysis, TCR association rates differed among HLA loci, with DRB1 alleles showing the most associated TCRs and HLA-C alleles showing the fewest. The cohort was sequenced for TCR beta chains only, and without alpha or paired-chain data the features that could be detected were limited. Because HLA typing was missing for some donors at each locus, association tests included only the typed subset. Across donors, most TCR sequences were observed very rarely, whereas some public TCRs were present in many individuals. The classifier was reported to diagnose cytomegalovirus status with high specificity and sensitivity in both the original and validation cohorts. CMV serostatus was the only immune exposure information available for the cohort. The sequencing pipeline was judged likely to have produced a cluster of highly shared sequence variants as a technical artifact. In vitro tests confirmed that a few of the cytomegalovirus-associated TCR beta chains recognize cytomegalovirus antigens. Some IMGT-functional V segments, including TRBV6-2 and TRBV6-3, could not be distinguished by the 87-base-pair reads and were therefore excluded. Broadly in line with IMGT annotations, most TCR beta V segments showed up in productive rearrangements about 87% or about 30% of the time in an earlier analysis of some 590 of the donors. When HLA alleles, especially DR and DQ, strongly co-occurred, TCR associations were difficult to assign to individual alleles. Compared with equally common non-associated chains, HLA-associated TCR beta chains in a later analysis were more clonally expanded and had lower generation probabilities.

A few counts support this clone. The target of this receptor is not known. It has no much larger one-base neighbor in the sample; base qualities were not kept. In total, 630 or so healthy bone marrow donors made up the cohort. All cohort members were sampled while nominally healthy, although unrecorded immune exposures were likely present. The donor was CMV seronegative and was included in the group of about 400 seronegative cohort members. Each donor provided a peripheral blood sample, and peripheral blood mononuclear cells were used for TCR beta sequencing. Genomic DNA extraction from the blood cell samples was performed with the Qiagen DNeasy Blood Extraction Kit. The library was obtained by the immunoSEQ multiplex PCR assay. For the multiplex PCR, a mixture combining 60 forward primers for TCR Vbeta segments and 13 reverse primers for TCR Jbeta segments was used. A multiplex PCR assay on genomic DNA amplified the CDR3 region of rearranged TCR beta genes. On the Illumina HiSeq System, the amplified TCR beta libraries were sequenced as 87-base-pair reads. Processing in the source paper ran as follows. A later analysis counted around 72 million unique TCR beta chains across the 640 or so repertoires, and around 12 million of these chains were shared by at least two donors. Raw reads were error-corrected and collapsed into unique sequences by a nearest-neighbor algorithm in which closely related sequences were merged to remove PCR and sequencing errors. V, D and J gene segments were assigned by aligning CDR3 sequences to IMGT reference sequences. Each retained sequence needed at least a six-nucleotide match to both a V gene segment and a J gene segment. Rearrangements were classified as productive when the CDR3 lacked stop codons and remained in frame with V and J, and all other rearrangements were classified as non-productive. CDR3 was defined by IMGT convention, running from the second conserved V-encoded cysteine to the conserved J-encoded phenylalanine. In an earlier analysis of some 550 of the donors, sequences lacking an unambiguous match to a single V gene segment were excluded. In an earlier analysis of about 590 of the donors, a V segment was called functional when productive rearrangements were above 56.7%, and segregating when the standard deviation between donors exceeded 5%. A statistical classification framework was built for diagnosing cytomegalovirus status from the catalog of TCR beta chain sequences. A later analysis assigned V and J genes by comparing TCR nucleotide sequences with IMGT/GENE-DB human TR gene sequences. In a later analysis, CDR3 sequences and most-parsimonious VDJ recombination scenarios were assigned using the TCRdist pipeline. In a later analysis, every TCR beta chain was defined by the combination of its CDR3 amino acid sequence and its V-gene family, and reads without a unique V-gene family were dropped. In a later analysis, fewer than 650 highly shared, low-generation-probability nucleotide sequences were removed to address suspected cross-contamination and a sequencing artifact. In a later analysis, a clonal expansion index was calculated for each public chain from normalized within-repertoire ranks of inferred template counts. A later analysis computed generation probabilities with a VDJ recombination model fitted to out-of-frame rearrangements, and checked the results against IGoR. In a later analysis, hypergeometric tests were used to score TCR-TCR, TCR-HLA and TCR-CMV co-occurrence, with a repertoire-size bias correction applied to TCR pairs. False discovery rates were estimated in a later analysis by permuting HLA or CMV assignments 20 times. A later analysis grouped co-occurring TCRs with DBSCAN, adding TCRdist sequence similarity when clustering within HLA-allele-positive subsets. Co-occurrence clustering excluded repertoires with fewer than 30,000 or more than 120,000 public chains, plus five with anomalous nucleotide sharing. Drawn from immuneACCESS, this table holds only the in-frame rearrangements with V and J called that TCRdb kept. Clones are partly lost; checked studies trace under half to an unresolved V gene and leave the rest unexplained. V, J and clone size derive from that table, while D and trimming were established from the DNA sequence. The sample yields about 150,000 clones; under 80% were counted once. The top ten hold 2.1% of the sample.

A distance of 16 bases separates the germline ends of V and J, which lose 3 bases and 3 bases respectively. CDR1 and CDR2, per the germline V gene, are SGDLS and YYNGEE. Its CDR3 holds 15 amino acids, cysteine through phenylalanine. The sequence is cut down to CDR3 DNA, 45 bases in frame from base 1. This chain joins TRBV9 to TRBJ2-7, and possibly TRBD2, on 6 matching bases. Sequences were obtained from PBMCs. The TCR comes from a man aged 25 to 40 in good health and CMV-seronegative. Here the CDR3 is given as CASSATGDSYYEQYF. Read as DNA, the sequence is TGTGCCAGCAGCGCCACCGGGGACTCGTACTACGAGCAGTACTTC.